These T cell receptor beta chains were read from a single sample in a study of cytomegalovirus exposure and HLA in healthy donors. Assay used: immunoSEQ multiplex PCR; TCRdb lists only in-frame clones, some missing. The table has fewer than 200,000 clones, more than 70% seen once; the top ten hold under 6%. The specimen was PBMCs. The receptors come from a woman between 45 and 60 years old in good health and CMV-seropositive. The CDR3 runs from the conserved cysteine through the conserved F or W.

j_gene | v_gene | CDR3aa
TRBJ2-2 | TRBV14 | CASSPLGGGNTGELFF
TRBJ1-1 | TRBV7-2 | CASSPRGYRGHTEAFF
TRBJ2-7 | TRBV5-4 | CASGPTSGSSYEQYF
TRBJ2-1 | TRBV7-7 | CASSSGHRYNEQFF
TRBJ2-5 | TRBV19 | CASSFQGSGETQYF
TRBJ2-7 | TRBV29-1 | CSVGGGYEDEQYF
TRBJ1-2 | TRBV11-2 | CASSWGGEANYGYTF
TRBJ2-7 | TRBV4-2 | CASSQSLREQYF
TRBJ2-7 | TRBV21-1 | CASSAPGQGASYEQYF
TRBJ2-7 | TRBV5-1 | CASSPGTSVSYEQYF
TRBJ2-5 | TRBV7-9 | CASSHRLAGGRETQYF
TRBJ2-4 | TRBV7-3 | CASSLGLAGAPTNIQYF
TRBJ2-7 | TRBV29-1 | CSGGLAAISYEQYF
TRBJ2-3 | TRBV7-8 | CASSFGWRGATDTQYF
TRBJ1-1 | TRBV10-2 | CASSESRQVEAFF
TRBJ2-7 | TRBV5-1 | CASSLGTSGYYEQYF
TRBJ2-6 | TRBV28 | CASSFFGVSGANVLTF
TRBJ2-1 | TRBV5-4 | CASSLDPGGGLGEQFF
TRBJ2-7 | TRBV27 | CASSLERDYEQYF
TRBJ2-1 | TRBV7-3 | CASSPVVAGGWDNEQFF